This is a list of T cell receptor delta chains from one sample in a study of Vδ1+ human thymocytes. TCRdb called clones anew from the multiplex PCR reads with CATT. The table has roughly 76,000 delta-chain clones, around 35% seen once; the top ten hold approximately 0.3%. Source material: Vdelta1+ gamma-delta thymocytes from the thymus. The receptor source for this set is a boy younger than two who had congenital heart surgery. The CDR3 runs from the conserved cysteine through the conserved F or W. The D gene is left open where the match is weak. Size values are once, few and many counts, or a class for expanded clones, and some rows have none.

TRDJ1,TRDD3,NA,TRDV1,CALGERRVGDTGPGKLIF,TGTGCTCTTGGGGAACGCAGGGTCGGGGATACGGGACCGGGTAAACTCATCTTT
TRDJ1,TRDD2,NA,TRDV1,CALGETFLRGWGSPIGKLIF,TGTGCTCTTGGGGAAACCTTCCTACGGGGCTGGGGATCCCCGATCGGTAAACTCATCTTT
TRDJ1,TRDD3,NA,TRDV1,CALGECPTVWGYTDKLIF,TGTGCTCTTGGGGAATGCCCTACCGTCTGGGGGTACACCGATAAACTCATCTTT
TRDJ1,TRDD3,NA,TRDV1,CALGESAPWGQLATDKLIF,TGTGCTCTTGGGGAAAGTGCGCCCTGGGGGCAGCTAGCTACCGATAAACTCATCTTT
TRDJ1,TRDD3,few,TRDV1,CALGELAPTGDTGTDKLIF,TGTGCTCTTGGGGAGCTAGCTCCTACGGGGGATACGGGCACCGATAAACTCATCTTT
TRDJ1,NA,NA,TRDV1,CALGEPRPIRNGDYTDKLIF,TGTGCTCTTGGGGAACCAAGGCCAATTAGAAACGGGGACTACACCGATAAACTCATCTTT
TRDJ1,TRDD3,NA,TRDV1,CALGGIPTPVLGTRDKLIF,TGTGCTCTTGGGGGCATCCCCACCCCTGTACTGGGGACACGCGATAAACTCATCTTT
TRDJ1,TRDD3,NA,TRDV1,CALGELGSSWGIRATDKLIF,TGTGCTCTTGGGGAACTTGGGTCCTCCTGGGGGATACGGGCCACCGATAAACTCATCTTT
TRDJ2,TRDD3,few,TRDV1,CALGERNFTGGIMTAQLFF,TGTGCTCTTGGGGAACGAAATTTCACCGGGGGGATTATGACAGCACAACTCTTCTTT
TRDJ1,NA,medium-sized,TRDV2,CACDTGPHAGILKLIF,TGTGCCTGTGACACCGGCCCACACGCGGGGATTCTTAAACTCATCTTT
TRDJ3,TRDD3,NA,TRDV2,CACDTDRAGDTQSWDTRQMFF,TGTGCCTGTGACACCGATCGGGCGGGGGATACGCAGTCCTGGGACACCCGACAGATGTTTTTC
TRDJ1,TRDD3,few,TRDV1,CALGDWGVGDWGFLYTDKLIF,TGTGCTCTTGGGGACTGGGGTGTAGGCGACTGGGGTTTTCTATACACCGATAAACTCATCTTT
TRDJ3,TRDD3,NA,TRDV2,CACAYPVLGEDTRQMFF,TGTGCCTGTGCCTACCCCGTACTGGGGGAAGACACCCGACAGATGTTTTTC
TRDJ1,NA,few,TRDV1,CALGEWGETDKLIF,TGTGCTCTTGGGGAATGGGGAGAGACCGATAAACTCATCTTT
TRDJ1,NA,NA,TRDV1,CALGARTTDDIRYTDKLIF,TGTGCTCTTGGGGCGAGGACAACGGATGATATTCGGTACACCGATAAACTCATCTTT
TRDJ1,TRDD3,few,TRDV1,CALGAFSSYVDVLGDTGLSCTDKLIF,TGTGCTCTTGGGGCCTTCTCCTCCTACGTCGACGTACTGGGGGATACAGGGTTGTCGTGCACCGATAAACTCATCTTT
TRDJ1,TRDD3,NA,TRDV2,CATSLGVYTDKLIF,TGTGCCACTTCTCTGGGGGTTTACACCGATAAACTCATCTTT
TRDJ1,TRDD3,few,TRDV1,CALGMGPSPYTGGPLGTDKLIF,TGTGCTCTTGGGATGGGGCCTTCCCCTTATACTGGGGGACCCCTGGGCACCGATAAACTCATCTTT
TRDJ1,NA,NA,TRDV1,CALGVWIPTDKLIF,TGTGCTCTTGGGGTATGGATCCCAACCGATAAACTCATCTTT
TRDJ1,NA,few,TRDV1,CALGELKTPPGGETDKLIF,TGTGCTCTTGGGGAACTAAAAACTCCGCCGGGGGGTGAAACCGATAAACTCATCTTT
TRDJ1,TRDD3,NA,TRDV1,CALGELPLRTGGFDKLIF,TGTGCTCTTGGGGAACTTCCCCTCCGTACTGGGGGCTTCGATAAACTCATCTTT
TRDJ1,NA,NA,TRDV1,CALGELSRGKYTDKLIF,TGTGCTCTTGGGGAACTGTCCCGGGGGAAGTACACCGATAAACTCATCTTT
TRDJ1,TRDD3,NA,TRDV1,CALGELPVLKVGDSAKLIF,TGTGCTCTTGGGGAACTCCCGGTTTTGAAGGTGGGGGATAGCGCCAAACTCATCTTT
TRDJ1,NA,few,TRDV1,CALGELSRGSPEHDKLIF,TGTGCTCTTGGGGAACTGTCCCGGGGGTCCCCGGAACACGATAAACTCATCTTT
TRDJ1,TRDD3,few,TRDV1,CALGELVPTDRNWGIRSDKLIF,TGTGCTCTTGGGGAACTAGTTCCTACAGACCGAAACTGGGGGATACGCTCCGATAAACTCATCTTT
TRDJ1,TRDD3,NA,TRDV1,CALGLHTLDWGILGDKLIF,TGTGCTCTTGGGTTACACACCCTGGACTGGGGGATACTAGGCGATAAACTCATCTTT
TRDJ1,TRDD3,few,TRDV1,CALGEGTYWGIRWKLIF,TGTGCTCTTGGGGAAGGGACATACTGGGGGATACGCTGGAAACTCATCTTT
TRDJ1,TRDD3,few,TRDV1,CALGGKTGILTDKLIF,TGTGCTCTTGGGGGAAAGACGGGGATACTAACCGATAAACTCATCTTT
TRDJ1,TRDD3,NA,TRDV1,CALGELSLSPMKGIRGATDKLIF,TGTGCTCTTGGGGAACTGTCACTATCACCTATGAAGGGGATACGCGGGGCCACCGATAAACTCATCTTT
TRDJ1,NA,NA,TRDV1,CALGDYIQITHKLIF,TGTGCTCTTGGGGACTACATACAGATAACCCATAAACTCATCTTT
TRDJ1,NA,NA,TRDV1,CALGDLPSLPHKLIF,TGTGCTCTTGGGGACCTGCCTTCTCTCCCCCATAAACTCATCTTT
TRDJ1,TRDD3,NA,TRDV1,CALGVTLPPYWGIVRRTDKLIF,TGTGCTCTTGGGGTTACTCTTCCCCCGTACTGGGGGATTGTGAGGCGAACCGATAAACTCATCTTT
TRDJ1,NA,few,TRDV1,CALGLRTPGDKLIF,TGTGCTCTTGGGCTACGTACCCCTGGGGATAAACTCATCTTT
TRDJ1,TRDD3,NA,TRDV1,CALGESAFLAHWGKELIF,TGTGCTCTTGGGGAATCTGCCTTCCTCGCCCACTGGGGGAAGGAACTCATCTTT
TRDJ1,TRDD3,few,TRDV1,CALECGDTQPKLADKLIF,TGTGCTCTTGAGTGTGGGGATACGCAGCCAAAATTGGCCGATAAACTCATCTTT
TRDJ1,TRDD3,few,TRDV1,CALGEHFTGGPGDKLIF,TGTGCTCTTGGGGAACATTTTACTGGGGGCCCGGGCGATAAACTCATCTTT
TRDJ1,NA,NA,TRDV1,CALGEFTSPGLVYKLIF,TGTGCTCTTGGGGAATTTACCTCTCCGGGGCTGGTTTATAAACTCATCTTT
TRDJ1,NA,NA,TRDV1,CALGELDLRGGYPKLIF,TGTGCTCTTGGGGAACTGGACCTACGGGGTGGGTATCCTAAACTCATCTTT
TRDJ1,NA,few,TRDV1,CALGEDRPDKLIF,TGTGCTCTTGGGGAAGACCGTCCCGATAAACTCATCTTT
TRDJ1,TRDD3,NA,TRDV1,CALGERGSIQLYWGIGDKLIF,TGTGCTCTTGGGGAACGTGGTAGTATCCAGTTGTACTGGGGGATTGGTGATAAACTCATCTTT
TRDJ1,TRDD3,NA,TRDV1,CALGEPGTGGYADKLIF,TGTGCTCTTGGGGAACCAGGTACTGGGGGATACGCCGATAAACTCATCTTT
TRDJ1,TRDD3,NA,TRDV1,CALGESSGLVGYWGDKLIF,TGTGCTCTTGGGGAATCTTCCGGCCTGGTGGGATACTGGGGCGATAAACTCATCTTT
TRDJ1,TRDD3,NA,TRDV1,CALGKPGGYTDKLIF,TGTGCTCTTGGGAAACCTGGGGGATACACCGATAAACTCATCTTT
TRDJ1,NA,NA,TRDV1,CALGEARHKTLSPWTDKLIF,TGTGCTCTTGGGGAGGCAAGGCATAAGACGCTATCCCCGTGGACCGATAAACTCATCTTT
TRDJ1,TRDD3,NA,TRDV1,CALGELDPGIWGMRCLGKLIF,TGTGCTCTTGGGGAACTAGATCCGGGTATCTGGGGGATGCGCTGTTTGGGTAAACTCATCTTT
TRDJ1,NA,few,TRDV1,CALGEYFVFDRPPREIRARSFSPWGTDKLIF,TGTGCTCTTGGGGAATACTTTGTCTTCGATCGCCCACCCCGAGAAATACGCGCCCGAAGCTTCTCACCTTGGGGCACCGATAAACTCATCTTT
TRDJ1,TRDD2,NA,TRDV1,CALGELQIPTGYTDKLIF,TGTGCTCTTGGGGAACTTCAAATTCCTACGGGGTACACCGATAAACTCATCTTT
TRDJ1,TRDD3,NA,TRDV1,CALGAILVLGDTDKLIF,TGTGCTCTTGGTGCAATCCTCGTACTGGGGGATACGGATAAACTCATCTTT
TRDJ1,TRDD2,NA,TRDV1,CALGEGLPSERWVPLYTDKLIF,TGTGCTCTTGGGGAAGGCCTTCCTAGTGAACGGTGGGTCCCCCTGTACACCGATAAACTCATCTTT
TRDJ1,NA,NA,TRDV1,CALGDSSHLLPYWEMYTDKLIF,TGTGCTCTTGGGGACTCGAGCCACCTTCTCCCTTACTGGGAGATGTACACCGATAAACTCATCTTT
TRDJ1,TRDD2,NA,TRDV1,CALGVSSYPTGLYTDKLIF,TGTGCTCTTGGGGTCTCTTCCTATCCTACTGGCTTGTACACCGATAAACTCATCTTT
TRDJ1,NA,once,TRDV1,CALGEENDDRPGGTDKLIF,TGTGCTCTTGGGGAAGAAAACGACGACCGTCCGGGGGGTACCGATAAACTCATCTTT
TRDJ1,TRDD3,few,TRDV2,CACGNTWGIQKRADKLIF,TGTGCCTGTGGCAATACGTGGGGGATACAGAAGAGGGCCGATAAACTCATCTTT